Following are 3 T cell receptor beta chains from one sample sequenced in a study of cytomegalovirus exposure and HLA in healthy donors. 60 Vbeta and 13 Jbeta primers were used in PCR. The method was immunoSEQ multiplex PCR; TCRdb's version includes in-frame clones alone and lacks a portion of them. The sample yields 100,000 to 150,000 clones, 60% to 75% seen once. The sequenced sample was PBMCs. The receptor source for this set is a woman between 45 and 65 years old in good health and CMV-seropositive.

For the CDR3, the DNA is TGTGCCAGCAGGACTAGCGGGGGAGCCGTCTCCTACGAGCAGTACTTC. Translating it yields CASRTSGGAVSYEQYF. This chain uses TRBV5-6 with TRBJ2-7, with TRBD2 identical over 12 bases. CDR3 length: 16 residues. Losses at the gene ends were 5 bases for V and 0 bases for J; bases not matched to a gene: 6. The germline CDR1 and CDR2 sequences are SGHDT and YYEEEE.

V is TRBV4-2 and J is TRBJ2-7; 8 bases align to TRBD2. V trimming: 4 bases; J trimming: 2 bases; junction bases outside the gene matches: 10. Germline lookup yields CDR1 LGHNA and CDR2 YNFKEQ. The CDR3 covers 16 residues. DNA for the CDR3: TGTGCCAGCAGCCTAAACCCACTAGCGGATCCCTACGAGCAGTACTTC. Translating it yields CASSLNPLADPYEQYF.

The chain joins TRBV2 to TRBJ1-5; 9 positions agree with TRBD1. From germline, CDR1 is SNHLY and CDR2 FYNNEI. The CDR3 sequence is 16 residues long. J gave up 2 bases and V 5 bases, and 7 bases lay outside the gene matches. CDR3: CASSPWTGVRNQPQHF. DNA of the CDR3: TGTGCCAGCAGTCCCTGGACAGGGGTACGCAATCAGCCCCAGCATTTT.